This T cell receptor (beta chain) was recorded in a study of graft-versus-host responses after intestinal transplantation. The CDR3 length is 14 residues. V was pared by 1 base and J by 0 bases, with 7 bases between. Germline CDR1 MNHEY, CDR2 SVGAGI. About this clone itself: Its antigen is as yet unknown.

Sequenced by immunoSEQ multiplex PCR; TCRdb stores in-frame clones only, minus some. The data hold tens of thousands of clones, with about 96% observed a single time. V is TRBV6-5 and J is TRBJ2-7, with no clear D. The TCR sequence derives from a human donor who was the organ donor for an intestinal transplant. The sequenced sample was unstimulated CD8+ T cells sorted from spleen or lymph node cells, obtained before transplant. Written as DNA, the CDR3 is TGTGCCAGCAGTTACTTAGGGCCCTCCTACGAGCAGTACTTC. As protein: CASSYLGPSYEQYF.